One T cell receptor (beta chain) is described in this entry. Treatment: approximately 18 received Ad26.COV2.S at low or high dose, single or two shots; about 5 received placebo; per-sample allocation not given. Vaccine and placebo recipients were sampled on day 63 after the first injection. Donor was an adult aged 18-55 years in Boston. The data were taken from a study of Ad26.COV2.S vaccination and SARS-CoV-2 variants. About the research overall: Sample donor was a member of the COV1001 Ad26.COV2.S trial arm.

Sequencing used immunoSEQ multiplex PCR; TCRdb keeps in-frame clones, though not all of them. The repertoire holds some 320,000 clones, with just over 85% as singletons. The CDR3 is 12 amino acids. Germline loops: CDR1 SNHLY, CDR2 FYNNEI. Trimming shortened V by 7 bases and J by 3 bases, and 10 bases separated the two germline ends. This specimen was peripheral blood, taken in a trial of Ad26.COV2.S vaccine versus placebo. The rearrangement links TRBV2 to TRBJ2-7; no reliable D call. This clonotype was obtained from a person between 18 and 60 years old who received the Ad26.COV2.S COVID-19 vaccine or a placebo. The CDR3 spells CASIQAGYEQYF. In DNA form, the CDR3 reads TGTGCCAGCATCCAAGCTGGCTACGAGCAGTACTTC.